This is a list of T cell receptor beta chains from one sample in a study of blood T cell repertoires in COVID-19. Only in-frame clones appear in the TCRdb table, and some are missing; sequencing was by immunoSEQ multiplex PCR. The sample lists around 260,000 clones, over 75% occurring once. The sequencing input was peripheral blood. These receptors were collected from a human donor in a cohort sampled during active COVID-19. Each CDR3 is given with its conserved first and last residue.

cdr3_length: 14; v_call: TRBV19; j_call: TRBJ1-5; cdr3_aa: CASIGTNRNQPQHF
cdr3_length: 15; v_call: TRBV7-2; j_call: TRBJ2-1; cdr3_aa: CASTLQASGRGEQFF
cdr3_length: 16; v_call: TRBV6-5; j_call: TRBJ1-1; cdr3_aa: CASSSTLGTGEVSAFF
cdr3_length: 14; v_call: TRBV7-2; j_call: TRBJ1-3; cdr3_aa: CASGLQASGNTIYF
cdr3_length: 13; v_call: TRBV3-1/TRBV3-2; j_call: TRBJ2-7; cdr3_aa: CASSSISGGEQYF
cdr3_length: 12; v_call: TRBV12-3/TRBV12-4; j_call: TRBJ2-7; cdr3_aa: CASSLPTYEQYF
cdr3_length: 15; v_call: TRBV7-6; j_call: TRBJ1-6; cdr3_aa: CASNPTGRENSPLHF
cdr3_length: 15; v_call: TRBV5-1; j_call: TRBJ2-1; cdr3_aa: CASSLRFGGQGEQFF
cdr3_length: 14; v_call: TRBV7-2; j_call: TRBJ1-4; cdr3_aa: CASSPAGHGEKLFF
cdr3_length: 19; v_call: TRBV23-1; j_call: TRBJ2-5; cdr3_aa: CASSQLGQLGEIEGETQYF
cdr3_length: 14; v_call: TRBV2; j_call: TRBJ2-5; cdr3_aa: CASSVLGQSETQYF
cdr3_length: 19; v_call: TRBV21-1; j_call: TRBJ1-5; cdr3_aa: CASSNSKRQGFYSNQPQHF
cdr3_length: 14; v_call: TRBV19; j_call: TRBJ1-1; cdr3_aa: CASLTFAAATEAFF
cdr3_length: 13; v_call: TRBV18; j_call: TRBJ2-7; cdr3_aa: CASSLAVTYEQYF
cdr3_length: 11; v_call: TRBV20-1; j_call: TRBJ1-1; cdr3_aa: CSAGANTEAFF
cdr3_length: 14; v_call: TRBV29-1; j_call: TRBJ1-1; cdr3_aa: CSATRGGTNAEAFF
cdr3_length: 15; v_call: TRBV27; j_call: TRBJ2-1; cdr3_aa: CASSFRRNAYNEQFF
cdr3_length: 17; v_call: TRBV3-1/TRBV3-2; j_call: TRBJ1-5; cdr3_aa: CASSQYPPGVAKQPQHF
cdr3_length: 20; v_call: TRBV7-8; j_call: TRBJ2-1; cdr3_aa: CASSLIGLGVTGSQGNEQFF
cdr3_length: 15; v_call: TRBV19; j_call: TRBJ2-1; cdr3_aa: CASSITSGIWGEQFF
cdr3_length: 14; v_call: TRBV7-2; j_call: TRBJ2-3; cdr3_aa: CASRGTSGGDTQYF
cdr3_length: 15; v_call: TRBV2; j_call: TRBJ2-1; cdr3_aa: CASSEEQGSHNEQFF
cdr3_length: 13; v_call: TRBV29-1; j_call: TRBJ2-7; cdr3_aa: CSGLTGGRNEQYF
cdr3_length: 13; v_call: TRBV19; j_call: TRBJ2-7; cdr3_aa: CASSIGLAGEQYF
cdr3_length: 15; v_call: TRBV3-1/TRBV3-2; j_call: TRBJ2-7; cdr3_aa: CASSQEGSPSYEQYF
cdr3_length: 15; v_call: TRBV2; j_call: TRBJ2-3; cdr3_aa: CASSEPPRGAGTQYF
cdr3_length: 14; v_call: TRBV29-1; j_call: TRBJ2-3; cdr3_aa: CSVDGVSSTDTQYF
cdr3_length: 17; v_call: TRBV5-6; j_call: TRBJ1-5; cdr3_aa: CASSAGGRLNSNQPQHF
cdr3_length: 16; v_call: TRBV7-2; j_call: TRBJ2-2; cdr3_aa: CASSLTPGLNTGELFF
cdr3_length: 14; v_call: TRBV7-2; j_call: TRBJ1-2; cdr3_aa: CASSPREGLRGYTF
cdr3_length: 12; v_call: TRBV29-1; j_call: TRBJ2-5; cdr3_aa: CSVWGREETQYF
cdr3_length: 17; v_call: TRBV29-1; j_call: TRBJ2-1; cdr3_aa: CSVNYLGAGGSYNEQFF
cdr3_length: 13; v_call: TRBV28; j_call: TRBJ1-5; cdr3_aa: CASEATFDQPQHF
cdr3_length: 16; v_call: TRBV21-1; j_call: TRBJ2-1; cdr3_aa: CASSQGTMNCLNEQFF
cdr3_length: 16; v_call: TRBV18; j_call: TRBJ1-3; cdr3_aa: CASSPPEWASGNTIYF
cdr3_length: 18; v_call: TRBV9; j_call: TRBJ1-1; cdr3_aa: CASRPYKVGTGVNTEAFF
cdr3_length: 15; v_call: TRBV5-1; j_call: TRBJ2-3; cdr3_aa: CASSLVGTSTDTQYF
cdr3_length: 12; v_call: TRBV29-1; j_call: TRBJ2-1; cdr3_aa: CSAGSSYNEQFF
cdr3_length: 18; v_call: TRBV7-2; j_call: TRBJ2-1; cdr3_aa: CASSQTSGMVGSYNEQFF
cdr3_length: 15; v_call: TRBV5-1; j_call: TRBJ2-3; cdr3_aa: CASSSGTHSTDTQYF
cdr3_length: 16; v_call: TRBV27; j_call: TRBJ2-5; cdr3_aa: CASSFSPGGIGETQYF
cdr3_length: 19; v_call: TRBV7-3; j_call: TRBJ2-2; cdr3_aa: CASSLQTGPAGRATGELFF
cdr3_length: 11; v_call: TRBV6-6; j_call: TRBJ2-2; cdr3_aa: CASRVREELFF
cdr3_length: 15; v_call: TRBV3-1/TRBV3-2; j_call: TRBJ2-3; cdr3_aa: CASSKSGLAADTQYF
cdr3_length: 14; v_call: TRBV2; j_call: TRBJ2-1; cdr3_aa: CASSYETSHDEQFF
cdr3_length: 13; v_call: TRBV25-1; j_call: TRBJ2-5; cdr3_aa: CASSPNPTETQYF
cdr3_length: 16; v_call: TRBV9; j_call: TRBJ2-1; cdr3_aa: CASSVATTSGLNEQFF
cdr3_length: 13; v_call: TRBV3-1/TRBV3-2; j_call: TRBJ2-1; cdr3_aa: CASSDRQGHEQFF
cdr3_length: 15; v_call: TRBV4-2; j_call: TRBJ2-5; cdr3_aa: CASSHRDRDQETQYF
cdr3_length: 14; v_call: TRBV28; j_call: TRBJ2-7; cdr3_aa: CASRSPGLYYEQYF
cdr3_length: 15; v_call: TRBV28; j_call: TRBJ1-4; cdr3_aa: CASSSWTVTNEKLFF
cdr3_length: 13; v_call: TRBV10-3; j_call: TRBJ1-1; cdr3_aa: CAIREVGGTEAFF
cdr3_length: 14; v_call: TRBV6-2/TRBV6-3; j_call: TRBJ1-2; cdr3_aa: CASSPRGPSYGYTF
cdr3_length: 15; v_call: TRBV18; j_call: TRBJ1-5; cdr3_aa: CASSPSGGTNQPQHF
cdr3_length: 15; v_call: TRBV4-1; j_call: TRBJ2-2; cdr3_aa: CASRKGATGAGELFF
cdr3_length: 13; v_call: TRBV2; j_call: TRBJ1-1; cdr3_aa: CASGTVKNTEAFF
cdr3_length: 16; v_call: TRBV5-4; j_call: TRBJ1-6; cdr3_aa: CASSWEQGSYNSPLHF